This record covers a single T cell receptor beta chain. The antigen is undetermined. Total RNA extraction produced at least 6 micrograms (per sample) for the study. The authors ran a second PCR of 7 to 11 cycles using a sample-barcoded 5' primer and a J-beta primer mix. Every sample returned 2.5 million or more CDR3-containing paired-end reads. TCRdb fed the 5' RACE reads into MiXCR, producing one record per CDR3 protein. Counted here are a few hundred thousand distinct CDR3 sequences, roughly 26% occurring once; the ten biggest clones make up roughly 30%. These data belong to a study of blood T cells in healthy people across ages. Study details: Template switching caught about one barcoded beta molecule for each two T cells. Study results and limitations: Compared with aged donors, long-lived donors showed fewer expanded clones, suggesting selection.

CDR3 size: 14 residues. V was clipped by 5 bases and J by 2 bases, with 12 bases between them. The origin of this receptor is a woman in her seventies in good health. Source material: blood. The chain joins TRBV12-3 or TRBV12-4 to TRBJ1-2; possible D gene TRBD1, 5 bases. CDR3 in DNA: TGTGCCAGCAGTAAGGGCAGGGAAAACTATGGCTACACCTTC. Translated: CASSKGRENYGYTF.